This T cell receptor (beta chain) was retrieved from a study of blood T cell repertoires in COVID-19 (dated by TCRdb to between 2020 and 2021). With respect to the entire study: Collaborator samples came from the United States, Italy and Spain and covered acute and convalescent phases of COVID-19. The samples were drawn from the first 160 participants of the ongoing ImmuneRACE study and from 950 to 1,500 subjects provided by 6 global collaborators. Where available, HLA class I and class II types were obtained from metadata supplied by the sample provider rather than from assay-based typing. The sample metadata nearly always contained a de-identified subject ID, COVID-19 status, age in years and sex. The repertoires were made available in a free public database intended to serve as a resource for research on the immune response to SARS-CoV-2. The material from the prospective study consisted of cDNA or gDNA derived from T cells, B-cell-depleted T cells, or PBMCs. Deeply sampled blood TCRbeta repertoires from subjects exposed to, actively infected with, or recovered from COVID-19 were included in the dataset.

The collaborating institutions used their own protocols to collect whole blood in K2EDTA tubes. Collaborator samples were shipped for TCRbeta analysis as frozen whole blood, isolated PBMCs, or DNA extracted from either sample type. TCRbeta CDR3 regions were amplified from genomic DNA using the immunoSEQ Assay, a bias-controlled multiplex PCR. Per the source publication's procedure: Nucleated cell counts per sample were estimated from amplification of reference gene primers within the assay. To quantify the absolute abundance of each unique TCRbeta CDR3 rearrangement, sequence reads were collapsed and filtered. For each sample, productive Simpson clonality was calculated as the square root of Simpson's diversity index across productive rearrangements. TCRdb obtained this table from immuneACCESS and retained in-frame rearrangements with V and J assigned. These tables miss some clones; where compared with another copy, unresolved V genes account for less than half of the shortfall, and the remainder is unexplained. The V and J calls and clone size are taken from that table; D and trimming were inferred from the DNA. The sample table holds 35,000 to 50,000 clones, of which around nine tenths were seen once. The top ten clones comprise 1% to 1.5% of the sample.

As regards this clone: The specificity of this receptor is unknown. Base quality data are lacking; no much larger clone is found one base away.

General findings and caveats noted by the study authors: The amount of clinical and demographic metadata varied by source and participant and was provided uncurated.

The sample taken for sequencing was peripheral blood. This TCR was recovered from a woman between 40 and 50 years old with acute or convalescent COVID-19.

The bases read TGTGCCAGCAGCGGGATAGGAGCGGGTCTCGATGAGCAGTTCTTC. It specifies CASSGIGAGLDEQFF. The chain links TRBV7-9 with TRBJ2-1; TRBD2 is a weak D gene call, 6 bases matching. From its cysteine to its phenylalanine, the CDR3 spans 15 amino acids. Just the 45-base CDR3 DNA is kept, in frame starting at base 1. Looking up the germline V gene (reference sequence) yields CDR1 SEHNR and CDR2 FQNEAQ. Relative to germline, V is 5 bases shorter and J is 8 bases shorter, with 19 bases between their ends.